Each of the 32 T cell receptor beta chains below was sequenced from the same sample in a study of technical replicates of blood from a few donors (dated by TCRdb to about 2017). Library generation was performed with the immunoSEQ multiplex PCR assay. Entries here come from immuneACCESS through TCRdb and include only in-frame sequences with V and J called. Some clones fail to appear in such tables; in the studies checked, an unresolved V gene covers under half of the shortfall, and the cause of the remainder is unknown. This sample is represented by roughly 100,000 clones; approximately 94% of them were singletons. Of the sample, about 0.21% falls within the top ten clones. Sequencing input: T cells isolated from PBMCs. The receptors here all came from a human donor in good health.

V usage is TRBV5-1 and J usage is TRBJ2-1; 10 nucleotides line up with TRBD2. The CDR3 is made up of 19 amino acids. CDR1 and CDR2 from the germline V gene are SGHRS and YFSETQ. V shed 1 base and J 0 bases; nucleotides not matched to a gene: 10. The CDR3 loop reads CASSLLGASGSPSYNEQFF. The CDR3, as DNA: TGCGCCAGCAGCTTGTTAGGGGCTAGCGGGAGTCCCTCCTACAATGAGCAGTTCTTC.

The chain employs TRBV10-3 and TRBJ2-3; 8 nucleotides line up with TRBD2. The CDR3 loop spans 17 amino acids. Germline loops: CDR1 ENHRY, CDR2 SYGVKD. J was trimmed by 2 bases and V by 2 bases; bases with no gene match: 9. The DNA for the CDR3 is TGTGCCATCAGTGAGGGCGGGGGGTCCCCCCTCACAGATACGCAGTATTTT. Protein sequence: CAISEGGGSPLTDTQYF.

This clone has a single count. The chain recombines TRBV27 with TRBJ2-7, with 11 nucleotides matching TRBD2. The CDR3 sequence is 16 residues long. The V and J ends lost 3 bases and 7 bases, in that order; junction bases with no gene match: 11. Germline loops: CDR1 MNHEY, CDR2 SMNVEV (reference sequence). This chain's CDR3 is CASSFSSSGGPGEQYF. CDR3 sequence (DNA): TGTGCCAGCAGTTTTTCCTCTAGCGGGGGGCCGGGGGAGCAGTACTTC.

As for this clone: At the DNA level, this CDR3 is encoded by other sequences in the same sample as well. The J gene is TRBJ2-5, the V gene TRBV5-1; D is unresolved. Germline CDR1 is SGHRS and CDR2 is YFSETQ. This CDR3 contains 11 residues. V shed 4 bases and J shed 2 bases, with 3 bases lying between them. As DNA, the CDR3 is TGCGCCAGCAGCCTGCAAGAGACCCAGTACTTC. It translates to CASSLQETQYF.

This clone came up once. V gene TRBV2 combines with J gene TRBJ1-2, with a possible D match to TRBD1 (6 bases). Trimming shortened V by 8 bases and J by 0 bases, and 16 bases separated the two germline ends. The length of the CDR3 is 15 residues. The germline V gene has CDR1 SNHLY and CDR2 FYNNEI. The CDR3 region is CASLRQAGPNYGYTF. CDR3 nucleotides: TGTGCCAGCCTGAGACAGGCCGGCCCTAACTATGGCTACACCTTC.

CDR3 in amino acids: CASSESTDDGYTF. The CDR3 nucleotides are TGCGCCAGCAGTGAGTCGACAGATGATGGCTACACCTTC. The chain employs TRBV10-1 and TRBJ1-2, with D tentatively TRBD1 (5 bases). V lost 0 bases, J lost 6 bases, and 8 bases lay in between. The CDR3 runs to 13 residues. Germline values: CDR1 WNHNN, CDR2 SYGVQD (reference sequence).

This clone has only one observation. The CDR3 protein is CASSLPRGTDNSGANVLTF. The DNA for the CDR3 is TGTGCCAGCAGCTTACCCCGGGGGACAGACAACTCTGGGGCCAACGTCCTGACTTTC. The chain joins TRBV7-9 to TRBJ2-6, with a weak D call TRBD1 (7 bases). Germline CDR1 and CDR2: SEHNR and FQNEAQ (reference sequence). This CDR3 contains 19 residues. V lost 2 bases to trimming and J lost 0 bases, with 17 bases between them.

The V and J genes are TRBV9 and TRBJ2-2, with 8 positions matching TRBD2. Germline loops: CDR1 SGDLS, CDR2 YYNGEE. Trimming at V came to 3 bases and at J to 0 bases, leaving 13 bases not matched to a gene. This CDR3 region has 19 residues. CDR3 coding DNA: TGTGCCAGCAGCGCGACTACTAGCGGAAGGAGGGCGAACACCGGGGAGCTGTTTTTT. It translates to CASSATTSGRRANTGELFF.

The chain has TRBV14 and TRBJ2-7, with 11 nucleotides matching TRBD2. V trimming: 2 bases; J trimming: 7 bases; junction bases outside the gene matches: 7. CDR1 SGHDN and CDR2 FVKESK come from the germline V gene. The CDR3 consists of 15 residues. CDR3 sequence reads: CASSQLAGGGEEQYF. The CDR3 DNA is TGTGCCAGCAGCCAATTAGCGGGAGGGGGAGAGGAGCAGTACTTC. The full variable domain, rest sourced from reference TRBV14 and TRBJ2-7, is EAGVTQFPSHSVIEKGQTVTLRCDPISGHDNLYWYRRVMGKEIKFLLHFVKESKQDESGMPNNRFLAERTGGTYSTLKVQPAELEDSGVYFCASSQLAGGGEEQYFGPGTRLTVT.

This clone was seen a few times. The rearrangement joins TRBV28 to TRBJ1-1; 7 bases match TRBD1. This CDR3 is 12 amino acids long. Looked up from germline, CDR1 is MDHEN and CDR2 is SYDVKM. J was trimmed by 10 bases and V by 9 bases; bases with no gene match: 11. The CDR3 DNA sequence: TGTGCCAGTCTGACAGGGAGTGGTGTAGCTTTCTTT. This codes for CASLTGSGVAFF.

The V and J genes are TRBV2 and TRBJ2-1; 11 bases map to TRBD2. Trimming cost V 5 bases and J 5 bases; bases outside gene matches: 2. CDR1 and CDR2 from the germline V gene are SNHLY and FYNNEI. This CDR3 comprises 14 residues. CDR3 residues: CASSTSGSNNEQFF. CDR3 nucleotide sequence: TGTGCCAGCAGTACTAGCGGGAGTAACAATGAGCAGTTCTTC.

The rearrangement links TRBV6-5 to TRBJ1-5; D gene uncertain. CDR3 length: 12 residues. V was clipped by 5 bases and J by 7 bases, with 9 bases between them. Germline V gene lookup returns CDR1 MNHEY and CDR2 SVGAGI. CDR3 protein: CASSPPGQPQHF. The DNA for the CDR3 is TGTGCCAGCAGTCCCCCAGGCCAGCCCCAGCATTTT.

This clone came up once. This sequence joins TRBV4-1 and TRBJ2-7; D is ambiguous. V was cut by 1 base and J by 0 bases, with 13 bases left in between. The CDR3 runs 16 residues. CDR1 is MGHRA and CDR2 is YSYEKL in the germline V gene. The CDR3 nucleotides are TGCGCCAGCAGCCAAGGAGGAAGGCGGAGCTCCTACGAGCAGTACTTC. Residues: CASSQGGRRSSYEQYF.

The J gene is TRBJ2-7, the V gene TRBV2; no clear D. Germline V gene lookup returns CDR1 SNHLY and CDR2 FYNNEI. V lost 7 bases, J lost 1 base, and 14 bases lay in between. This CDR3 is built from 14 residues. In nucleotides, the CDR3 is TGTGCCAGCAAAACGGAGTCGAATTCCTACGAGCAGTACTTC. Residues: CASKTESNSYEQYF.

The V gene is TRBV5-8, the J gene TRBJ2-3; 8 nucleotides match TRBD2. The germline CDR1 and CDR2 sequences are SGHTS and YDEGEE. J gave up 2 bases and V 0 bases, and 2 bases lay outside the gene matches. The CDR3 length is 15 residues. The CDR3 loop is CASSLGSGTTDTQYF. CDR3 in DNA: TGTGCCAGCAGCTTGGGTAGCGGGACCACAGATACGCAGTATTTT.

The V call is TRBV7-9, the J call TRBJ1-2; 8 nucleotides agree with TRBD1. The CDR3 is made up of 15 amino acids. V lost 1 base and J lost 8; bases outside the gene matches: 9. The germline gives CDR1 SEHNR, CDR2 FQNEAQ (reference sequence). The CDR3 region has the DNA TGTGCCAGCAGCTTAGTAATGGCGGGACAGGACGGCTACACCTTC. Its protein product is CASSLVMAGQDGYTF.

CDR3 region: CASSLSGTENSPLHF. The CDR3 DNA reads TGTGCCAGCAGCTTATCCGGGACAGAGAATTCACCCCTCCACTTT. The chain employs TRBV7-9 and TRBJ1-6; 7 bases match TRBD1. Germline CDR1 and CDR2: SEHNR and FQNEAQ (reference sequence). The V gene end was trimmed by 2 bases and the J gene end by 7 bases; junction bases not matched to a gene: 5. The CDR3 covers 15 residues.

The V gene is TRBV11-2, the J gene TRBJ1-2, with a weak D call TRBD1 (6 bases). Trimming shortened V by 5 bases and J by 0 bases, and 13 bases separated the two germline ends. The CDR3 covers 15 residues. Per germline, CDR1 SGHAT and CDR2 FQNNGV. The CDR3 bases are TGTGCCAGCAGCCACGTCAGGGGCCCTAACTATGGCTACACCTTC. It specifies CASSHVRGPNYGYTF. The full variable domain, its missing parts supplied by reference TRBV11-2 and TRBJ1-2, is EAGVAQSPRYKIIEKRQSVAFWCNPISGHATLYWYQQILGQGPKLLIQFQNNGVVDDSQLPKDRFSAERLKGVDSTLKIQPAKLEDSAVYLCASSHVRGPNYGYTFGSGTRLTVV.

This chain joins TRBV6-1 and TRBJ2-7, with TRBD2 as a possible D gene (6 bases). V was cut by 1 base and J by 3 bases, with 10 bases left in between. This CDR3 has 14 amino acids. Germline V gene data show CDR1 as MNHNS and CDR2 as SASEGT. CDR3 coding DNA: TGTGCCAGCAGTGAAGGGGGACTCCTCTACGAGCAGTACTTC. Its protein product is CASSEGGLLYEQYF.

This chain uses TRBV27 with TRBJ2-3; D possibly corresponds to TRBD2 (6 bases). Trimming shortened V by 4 bases and J by 6 bases, and 11 bases separated the two germline ends. The CDR3 totals 13 residues. CDR1 MNHEY and CDR2 SMNVEV come from the germline V gene (reference sequence). The CDR3 coding sequence is TGTGCCAGCAGTTACCGAAGCGGGGATACGCAGTATTTT. It encodes CASSYRSGDTQYF.

A single count supports this clone. The CDR3: CASSYGTGHQPQHF. CDR3 nucleotide sequence: TGTGCCAGCAGTTATGGGACAGGGCATCAGCCCCAGCATTTT. V is TRBV28 and J is TRBJ1-5, with 9 positions matching TRBD1. V lost 4 bases and J lost 5; bases outside the gene matches: 3. The germline CDR1 and CDR2 sequences are MDHEN and SYDVKM. The CDR3 totals 14 residues.

The chain links TRBV4-1 to TRBJ1-1; 7 positions agree with TRBD1. Losses at the gene ends were 6 bases for V and 6 bases for J; bases not matched to a gene: 10. Looked up from germline, CDR1 is MGHRA and CDR2 is YSYEKL. CDR3 size: 14 residues. The CDR3 sequence: CASRNPGQRPEAFF. DNA of the CDR3: TGCGCCAGCAGAAATCCGGGACAGCGACCTGAAGCTTTCTTT.

The chain links TRBV2 to TRBJ2-1; 12 nucleotides agree with TRBD1. Germline values: CDR1 SNHLY, CDR2 FYNNEI. The V gene end was trimmed by 6 bases and the J gene end by 4 bases; junction bases not matched to a gene: 4. The CDR3 is 15 amino acids. The CDR3 nucleotides read TGTGCCAGCAGGGGGGACAGGGGGCCGTACAATGAGCAGTTCTTC. Residues: CASRGDRGPYNEQFF.

The rearrangement uses TRBV4-1 and TRBJ1-5; 7 nucleotides line up with TRBD1. The CDR3 covers 17 residues. The germline CDR1 and CDR2 sequences are MGHRA and YSYEKL. V was pared by 1 base and J by 9 bases, with 15 bases of the junction left unmatched. CDR3 protein: CASSQAITGAAAGPQHF. The CDR3 nucleotides are TGCGCCAGCAGCCAAGCTATAACAGGGGCGGCGGCGGGGCCCCAGCATTTT.

This clone was counted a few times. This chain joins TRBV28 and TRBJ2-7, with D maybe TRBD1 (7 bases). V lost 4 bases, J lost 4 bases, and 17 bases lay in between. CDR3 length: 15 residues. Germline lookup yields CDR1 MDHEN and CDR2 SYDVKM. In DNA, the CDR3 is TGTGCCAGCAGTTCCGCGGGGACAGATGATTACGAGCAGTACTTC. Protein sequence: CASSSAGTDDYEQYF.

This sequence joins TRBV5-4 and TRBJ2-2; weak D call: TRBD2 (5 bases). The CDR3 has 14 amino acids. Germline lookup yields CDR1 SGHNT and CDR2 YYREEE (reference sequence). V was shortened by 4 bases and J by 6 bases, with 13 bases between the two germline ends. DNA of the CDR3: TGTGCCAGCAGCGAGGACTCTAGATCCGGGGAGCTGTTTTTT. This sequence encodes CASSEDSRSGELFF.

The chain employs TRBV11-2 and TRBJ2-2, with D perhaps TRBD2 (6 bases). The germline gives CDR1 SGHAT, CDR2 FQNNGV. The ends were cut back, 0 bases at V and 3 bases at J, with 17 bases in the middle. The CDR3 is made up of 18 amino acids. The CDR3 nucleotides are TGTGCCAGCAGCTTAGATGAGGTGCGGGGCGCGGACACCGGGGAGCTGTTTTTT. This translates into CASSLDEVRGADTGELFF.

For the CDR3, the DNA is TGTGCCAGCAGCCGGCCCCCGGGACTAGCGTCCTACAATGAGCAGTTCTTC. It yields the protein CASSRPPGLASYNEQFF. The rearrangement uses TRBV27 and TRBJ2-1, with TRBD2 identical over 10 bases. CDR1 MNHEY and CDR2 SMNVEV come from the germline V gene (reference sequence). V lost 6 bases and J lost 1; bases outside the gene matches: 9. The CDR3 has 17 amino acids.

This clone was counted once. The chain joins TRBV27 to TRBJ2-5, with 8 bases that match TRBD1. This CDR3 contains 16 residues. Trimming cost V 7 bases and J 5 bases; bases outside gene matches: 15. From germline, CDR1 is MNHEY and CDR2 SMNVEV (reference sequence). CDR3 sequence: CASTGPGGAGWETQYF. Here the CDR3 DNA reads TGTGCCAGCACCGGTCCAGGGGGCGCGGGATGGGAGACCCAGTACTTC.

This rearrangement joins TRBV15 to TRBJ1-5, with 7 bases that match TRBD1. There are 15 residues in the CDR3. The ends lost 3 bases at V and 5 bases at J; junction bases unmatched: 7. Germline values: CDR1 LNHNV, CDR2 YYDKDF (reference sequence). CDR3 sequence reads: CATSSNGQAYQPQHF. The CDR3 nucleotides are TGTGCCACCAGCAGTAATGGACAGGCCTATCAGCCCCAGCATTTT.

The chain carries TRBV28 and TRBJ2-1, with 9 bases fitting TRBD2. The trim removed 6 bases at V and 6 bases at J, leaving 12 bases unmatched. The CDR3 loop spans 16 amino acids. Germline loops: CDR1 MDHEN, CDR2 SYDVKM. In nucleotides, the CDR3 is TGTGCCAGCAGGGGATACGGCGGGAGGGCCTTCAATGAGCAGTTCTTC. Its protein product is CASRGYGGRAFNEQFF.

The rearrangement links TRBV19 to TRBJ1-1; no clear D. The V end lost 3 bases, the J end lost 9 bases, and 8 bases lay between the germline ends. The CDR3 has 11 residues. Germline V gives CDR1 LNHDA, CDR2 SQIVND (reference sequence). In nucleotides, the CDR3 is TGTGCCAGTAGTATCCTCGGGAAAGCTTTCTTT. Its protein is CASSILGKAFF.